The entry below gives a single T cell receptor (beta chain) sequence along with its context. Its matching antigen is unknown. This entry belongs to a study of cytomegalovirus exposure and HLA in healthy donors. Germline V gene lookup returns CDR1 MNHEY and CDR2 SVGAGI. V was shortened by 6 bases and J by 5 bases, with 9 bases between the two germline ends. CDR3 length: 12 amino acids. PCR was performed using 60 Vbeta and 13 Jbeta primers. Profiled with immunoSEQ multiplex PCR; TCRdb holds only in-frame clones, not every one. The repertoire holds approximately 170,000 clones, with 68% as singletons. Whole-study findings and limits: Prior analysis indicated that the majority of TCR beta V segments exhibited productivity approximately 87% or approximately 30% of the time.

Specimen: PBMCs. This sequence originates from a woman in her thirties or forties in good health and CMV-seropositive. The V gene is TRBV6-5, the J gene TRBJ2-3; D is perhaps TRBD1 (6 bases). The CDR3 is CASRRTEDTQYF. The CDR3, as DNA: TGTGCCAGCAGAAGGACAGAAGATACGCAGTATTTT.